The source of this T cell receptor beta chain is a study of T cell responses to AZD1222 COVID-19 vaccine. Profiled with immunoSEQ multiplex PCR; TCRdb holds only in-frame clones, not every one. The sample carries 140,000 to 150,000 clones, approximately 91% recorded once. This receptor was obtained from an adult who received the MenACWY meningococcal vaccine as a control. The specimen was peripheral blood, collected 28 days after the second dose of the MenACWY control vaccine.

The CDR3 protein is CASSPRRGANTEAFF. CDR3 sequence (DNA): TGTGCCAGCAGCCCCAGGAGGGGAGCGAACACTGAAGCTTTCTTT. V gene TRBV11-1 combines with J gene TRBJ1-1, with a possible D match to TRBD1 (5 bases). The V and J ends lost 5 bases and 1 base respectively, with 14 bases between them. This CDR3 region has 15 residues. The germline gives CDR1 SGHAT, CDR2 FQDESV (reference sequence).